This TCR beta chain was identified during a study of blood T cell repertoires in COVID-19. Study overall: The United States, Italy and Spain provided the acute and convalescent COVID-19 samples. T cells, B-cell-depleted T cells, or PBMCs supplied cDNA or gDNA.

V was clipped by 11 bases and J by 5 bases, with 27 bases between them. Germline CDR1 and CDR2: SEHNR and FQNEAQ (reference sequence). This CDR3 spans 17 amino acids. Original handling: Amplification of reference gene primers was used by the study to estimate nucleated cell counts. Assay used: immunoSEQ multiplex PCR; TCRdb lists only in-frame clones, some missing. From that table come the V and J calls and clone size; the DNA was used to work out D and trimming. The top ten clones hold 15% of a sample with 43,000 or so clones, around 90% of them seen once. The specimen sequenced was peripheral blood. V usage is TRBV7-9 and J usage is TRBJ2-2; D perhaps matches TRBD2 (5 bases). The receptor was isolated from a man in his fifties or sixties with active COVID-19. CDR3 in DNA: TGTGCCGCACCGGGTGCTTCCGCTACCCGGGGAACCGGGGAGCTGTTTTTT. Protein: CAAPGASATRGTGELFF. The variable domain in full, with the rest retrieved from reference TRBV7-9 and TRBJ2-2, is DTGVSQNPRHKITKRGQNVTFRCDPISEHNRLYWYRQTLGQGPEFLTYFQNEAQLEKSRLLSDRFSAERPKGSFSTLEIQRTEQGDSAMYLCAAPGASATRGTGELFFGEGSRLTVL.